Below, one T cell receptor beta chain is given with its context. Its target is not known. This sample is part of a study of cytomegalovirus exposure and HLA in healthy donors. Germline V gene sequence: CDR1 SGHDT, CDR2 YYEEEE. This CDR3 has 15 amino acids. V shed 4 bases and J 4 bases; nucleotides not matched to a gene: 5. Study-level findings and limits: Presence/absence results assume similar sequencing depth per donor, which may not hold.

It was with 60 Vbeta and 13 Jbeta primers that the PCR ran. TCRdb's copy holds only in-frame clones and misses some; the assay was immunoSEQ multiplex PCR. The sample carries about 82,000 clones, over 60% recorded once. The chain is built from TRBV5-6 and TRBJ1-3; 10 bases are shared with TRBD1. This receptor was obtained from a woman between 50 and 59 years old in good health and CMV-seropositive. Sequencing was carried out using PBMCs. The CDR3 protein is CASSTPGQGGNTIYF. As DNA, the CDR3 is TGTGCCAGCAGCACGCCGGGACAGGGGGGAAACACCATATATTTT.